These T cell receptor beta chains were read from a single sample in a study of blood T cell repertoires in COVID-19. Sequenced by immunoSEQ multiplex PCR; TCRdb stores in-frame clones only, minus some. The table includes around 300,000 clones, around 90% detected once. The material sequenced was PBMCs or T cells enriched from blood (not recorded which). The receptors here all came from a woman aged 25 to 39 who had recovered from COVID-19. Both conserved end residues are part of each CDR3. Each record gives: V gene, J gene, clone size, D gene, CDR3 protein, CDR3 DNA. A D gene is named only where the DNA matches it firmly. Clone size is stated in some rows and not others, as once, few, many or a class when expanded.

TRBV5-6	TRBJ2-7	.	.	CASSRGLSSYEQYF	TGTGCCAGCAGCCGGGGACTTTCCTCCTACGAGCAGTACTTC
TRBV28	TRBJ2-7	.	.	CATTRDGGEQYF	TGTGCCACCACCCGCGACGGGGGCGAGCAGTACTTC
TRBV27	TRBJ1-5	.	.	CASSLDSGGNQPQHF	TGTGCCAGCAGTTTAGACTCCGGGGGCAATCAGCCCCAGCATTTT
TRBV28	TRBJ1-5	.	TRBD1	CASSPTRTGGRGNQPQHF	TGTGCCAGCAGTCCTACTAGGACAGGGGGCCGGGGCAATCAGCCCCAGCATTTT
TRBV7-9	TRBJ2-3	once	TRBD1	CASSPRTGTGDTDTQYF	TGTGCCAGCAGCCCTCGCACCGGGACAGGGGACACAGATACGCAGTATTTT
TRBV6-6	TRBJ2-5	.	.	CASSYSGSPETQYF	TGTGCCAGCAGTTACTCGGGTAGCCCAGAGACCCAGTACTTC
TRBV6-5	TRBJ1-2	.	.	CASSIDSTLNYGYTF	TGTGCCAGCAGCATAGACAGCACTCTTAACTATGGCTACACCTTC
TRBV27	TRBJ2-7	.	.	CASSFSVSYEQYF	TGTGCCAGCAGTTTTTCGGTCTCCTACGAGCAGTACTTC
TRBV9	TRBJ2-3	.	.	CASSVDSSGSTDTQYF	TGTGCCAGCAGCGTAGATAGTAGCGGAAGCACAGATACGCAGTATTTT
TRBV6-2/TRBV6-3	TRBJ1-2	.	.	CASSYSGGYGYTF	TGTGCCAGCAGTTACTCAGGGGGCTATGGCTACACCTTC
TRBV25-1	TRBJ2-7	.	.	CASSGWYGQYF	TGTGCCAGCAGTGGTTGGTACGGGCAGTACTTC
TRBV6-6	TRBJ1-4	.	TRBD1	CASSYEGALGEKLFF	TGTGCCAGCAGTTACGAGGGGGCTTTGGGTGAAAAACTGTTTTTT
TRBV15	TRBJ1-2	.	TRBD1	CATSRRTGVDKDYGYTF	TGTGCCACCAGCAGAAGGACAGGGGTCGATAAGGACTATGGCTACACCTTC
TRBV2	TRBJ2-7	.	.	CASSSQTYEQYF	TGTGCCAGCAGTTCCCAGACCTACGAGCAGTACTTC
TRBV5-1	TRBJ1-6	.	.	CASSWENRDNSPLHF	TGCGCCAGCAGTTGGGAAAACAGGGACAATTCACCCCTCCACTTT
TRBV2	TRBJ1-3	.	.	CASRGAGRMGNTIYF	TGTGCCAGCAGGGGAGCGGGCAGGATGGGAAACACCATATATTTT
TRBV5-4	TRBJ1-5	.	.	CASSLGTGANQPQHF	TGTGCCAGCAGCTTGGGAACAGGTGCTAATCAGCCCCAGCATTTT
TRBV4-1	TRBJ1-4	.	TRBD1	CASSQRTGGTVNEKLFF	TGCGCCAGCAGCCAACGGACAGGGGGAACCGTTAATGAAAAACTGTTTTTT
TRBV9	TRBJ2-1	once	TRBD2	CASSVRGGPGNEQFF	TGTGCCAGCAGCGTAAGGGGAGGGCCGGGGAATGAGCAGTTCTTC
TRBV5-1	TRBJ1-6	.	TRBD1	CASRTETGGHSPLHF	TGCGCCAGCAGGACGGAGACAGGGGGTCATTCACCCCTCCACTTT
TRBV18	TRBJ2-1	.	.	CASSPRRDNEQFF	TGTGCCAGCTCACCAAGGCGGGACAATGAGCAGTTCTTC
TRBV5-8	TRBJ1-1	.	TRBD1	CASSLHGQGAGAFF	TGTGCCAGCAGCTTGCACGGACAGGGGGCAGGGGCTTTCTTT
TRBV3-1/TRBV3-2	TRBJ1-2	.	TRBD1	CASSQRDSSWDGGYTF	TGTGCCAGCAGCCAACGGGACAGTTCTTGGGATGGTGGCTACACCTTC
TRBV2	TRBJ1-5	.	TRBD1	CASSEAISGQGRQKGQPQHF	TGTGCCAGCAGTGAGGCCATATCCGGACAGGGGCGTCAGAAGGGTCAGCCCCAGCATTTT
TRBV3-1/TRBV3-2	TRBJ1-5	.	.	CASSHAGSNQPQHF	TGTGCCAGCAGCCATGCAGGGAGCAATCAGCCCCAGCATTTT
TRBV9	TRBJ2-1	.	.	CASSVRIGDAINEQFF	TGTGCCAGCAGCGTTCGAATCGGGGATGCCATCAATGAGCAGTTCTTC
TRBV6-5	TRBJ2-1	.	TRBD2	CASSSGTSRHGEQFF	TGTGCCAGCAGTTCCGGGACTAGCCGGCACGGTGAGCAGTTCTTC
TRBV11-2	TRBJ2-3	.	TRBD1	CASSALGGPDTQYF	TGTGCCAGCAGCGCCCTAGGGGGCCCGGATACGCAGTATTTT
TRBV19	TRBJ1-2	.	.	CASSANPGRGYGYTF	TGTGCCAGTAGTGCCAACCCAGGGCGCGGCTATGGCTACACCTTC
TRBV7-8	TRBJ1-3	.	TRBD1	CPRPRPGQGPLSSSGNTIYF	TGCCCCCGCCCCCGACCGGGACAGGGACCTTTATCGAGCTCTGGAAACACCATATATTTT
TRBV12-3/TRBV12-4	TRBJ2-5	once	.	CASSVQGFTQYF	TGTGCCAGCAGTGTTCAGGGGTTCACCCAGTACTTC
TRBV30	TRBJ1-3	.	TRBD1	CAWSPPDRDLSGNTIYF	TGTGCCTGGAGTCCCCCGGACAGGGACCTCTCTGGAAACACCATATATTTT
TRBV18	TRBJ1-3	few	.	CASSQRQSSSGNTIYF	TGTGCCAGCTCGCAAAGACAGAGCAGCTCTGGAAACACCATATATTTT
TRBV2	TRBJ1-2	.	TRBD1	CASIRTGTAWYGYTF	TGTGCCAGCATCAGGACAGGGACCGCTTGGTATGGCTACACCTTC
TRBV6-2/TRBV6-3	TRBJ2-3	.	.	CASSWSQAGFTDTQYF	TGTGCCAGCAGTTGGTCCCAGGCAGGGTTCACAGATACGCAGTATTTT
TRBV7-9	TRBJ1-6	once	.	CASSFSAAENSPLHF	TGTGCCAGCAGCTTTAGTGCAGCGGAAAATTCACCCCTCCACTTT
TRBV2	TRBJ2-3	few	.	CASSEEGALAGQRATQYF	TGTGCCAGCAGTGAAGAGGGGGCCCTAGCGGGCCAGAGGGCTACGCAGTATTTT
TRBV7-2	TRBJ1-5	.	TRBD1	CASSFTTGVYSNQPQHF	TGTGCCAGCAGCTTTACTACAGGGGTTTATAGCAATCAGCCCCAGCATTTT
TRBV28	TRBJ2-5	.	.	CASSPRGALETQYF	TGTGCCAGCAGTCCCCGGGGGGCGCTAGAGACCCAGTACTTC
TRBV2	TRBJ2-1	.	TRBD1	CASRVGTGGYNEQFF	TGTGCCAGCAGGGTAGGGACAGGGGGTTATAATGAGCAGTTCTTC
TRBV10-1	TRBJ1-2	.	.	CASSESTAGVSYGYTF	TGCGCCAGCAGTGAGTCGACTGCGGGGGTTAGCTATGGCTACACCTTC